These 20 T cell receptor beta chains were sequenced from one sample in a study of cytomegalovirus exposure and HLA in healthy donors. PCR amplification relied on 60 Vbeta primers (plus 13 Jbeta primers). Measured with immunoSEQ multiplex PCR; TCRdb has only the in-frame clones, and not every one. The sample includes roughly 120,000 clones, around 80% of them seen just once. The source material was PBMCs. These receptors all stem from a human donor in good health.

The J gene is TRBJ2-5, the V gene TRBV9; TRBD2 aligns across 13 bases. J was trimmed by 5 bases and V by 1 base; bases with no gene match: 14. The germline CDR1 and CDR2 sequences are SGDLS and YYNGEE. This CDR3 has 19 residues. The CDR3 here is CASSVIPGLAGAEQETQYF. In DNA form, the CDR3 reads TGTGCCAGCAGCGTAATTCCCGGACTAGCGGGGGCTGAACAGGAGACCCAGTACTTC.

As regards this clone: An end of the junction differs from the germline gene, which may be a read error. This chain uses TRBV7-9 with TRBJ1-2; 9 bases match TRBD1. The CDR3 is 13 residues long. Germline V gene data show CDR1 as SEHNR and CDR2 as FQNEAQ (reference sequence). The CDR3 here is CSSSPGTGTGYTF. For the CDR3, the DNA is TGTTCCAGCAGCCCCGGGACAGGGACGGGCTACACCTTC.

This rearrangement joins TRBV2 to TRBJ2-1; 9 nucleotides align to TRBD2. This CDR3 has 16 amino acids. V gave up 2 bases and J gave up 6 bases; unmatched junction bases: 8. Germline V gene sequence: CDR1 SNHLY, CDR2 FYNNEI. CDR3: CASSELRGGPVNEQFF. CDR3 nucleotides: TGTGCCAGCAGTGAATTGCGGGGGGGCCCAGTCAATGAGCAGTTCTTC. Combining the CDR3 with reference TRBV2 and TRBJ2-1 gives the whole variable domain EPEVTQTPSHQVTQMGQEVILRCVPISNHLYFYWYRQILGQKVEFLVSFYNNEISEKSEIFDDQFSVERPDGSNFTLKIRSTKLEDSAMYFCASSELRGGPVNEQFFGPGTRLTVL.

This clone has just a few counts. The gene calls are TRBV6-5 and TRBJ2-7, with TRBD1 matching over 8 bases. Trimming cost V 6 bases and J 9 bases; bases outside gene matches: 7. CDR1 is MNHEY, CDR2 SVGAGI, per germline. The CDR3 spans 12 residues. The CDR3 is CASSRTGSAQYF. Written as DNA, the CDR3 is TGTGCCAGCAGCCGGACAGGGTCGGCGCAGTACTTC.

This clone turned up a few times. The chain joins TRBV5-5 to TRBJ1-2; D is possibly TRBD1 (5 bases). V lost 0 bases to trimming and J lost 8 bases, with 20 bases between them. Per germline, CDR1 SGHKS and CDR2 YYEKEE (reference sequence). The CDR3 length is 16 residues. Here the CDR3 reads CASSLGPQDYPAGYTF. The DNA of the CDR3 is TGTGCCAGCAGCTTGGGCCCACAGGACTATCCCGCGGGCTACACCTTC.

The rearrangement joins TRBV5-4 to TRBJ1-3, with a possible D match to TRBD1 (6 bases). The germline V gene encodes CDR1 SGHNT and CDR2 YYREEE (reference sequence). V was cut by 2 bases and J by 0 bases, with 9 bases left in between. This CDR3 has 15 amino acids. The CDR3 region has the DNA TGTGCCAGCAGCTTTACAGGGCTCTCTGGAAACACCATATATTTT. Amino acids: CASSFTGLSGNTIYF.

The chain recombines TRBV28 with TRBJ1-6; D uncertain. The V gene lost 7 bases and the J gene lost 2 bases, with 15 bases spanning the gap. The V gene's germline CDR1 is MDHEN and CDR2 SYDVKM. The CDR3 spans 16 residues. The DNA of the CDR3 is TGTGCCAGCATCTTGAGGGTAGGAACCTATAATTCACCCCTCCACTTT. Its protein is CASILRVGTYNSPLHF.

This rearrangement joins TRBV19 to TRBJ1-6; D is unresolved. Germline V gives CDR1 LNHDA, CDR2 SQIVND (reference sequence). The CDR3 sequence is 18 residues long. Trimming stripped 0 bases from V and 10 bases from J, with 22 bases between. As DNA, the CDR3 is TGTGCCAGTAGTATAGATCGGTTTGCACAGCTGGCCTTATCACCCCTCCACTTT. It encodes CASSIDRFAQLALSPLHF. Combining the CDR3 with reference TRBV19 and TRBJ1-6 gives the whole variable domain DGGITQSPKYLFRKEGQNVTLSCEQNLNHDAMYWYRQDPGQGLRLIYYSQIVNDFQKGDIAEGYSVSREKKESFPLTVTSAQKNPTAFYLCASSIDRFAQLALSPLHFGNGTRLTVT.

The chain carries TRBV4-1 and TRBJ2-7, with D perhaps matching TRBD2 (6 bases). The CDR3 is made up of 16 amino acids. Deletions cut 0 bases from V and 0 bases from J, with 12 bases between. The germline gives CDR1 MGHRA, CDR2 YSYEKL. Here the CDR3 reads CASSQDSGIYSYEQYF. The CDR3 DNA reads as TGCGCCAGCAGCCAAGATAGCGGCATTTACTCCTACGAGCAGTACTTC.

The chain is built from TRBV28 and TRBJ2-7; 10 bases agree with TRBD1. The germline gives CDR1 MDHEN, CDR2 SYDVKM. This CDR3 region has 17 residues. With 3 bases clipped from V and 2 bases from J, the junction kept 10 bases outside the gene matches. The CDR3 region is CASSFPRQGARTYEQYF. CDR3 DNA: TGTGCCAGCAGTTTCCCCCGACAGGGGGCGAGAACCTACGAGCAGTACTTC.

The chain is built from TRBV23-1 and TRBJ2-1; possibly TRBD2 for D (8 bases). TRBV23-1 is annotated as an ORF whose role is uncertain. The CDR3 is 20 amino acids. With 9 bases removed from V and 8 bases from J, the gap between germline ends came to 38 bases. CDR3 nucleotides: TGCGCCAGACCGCGTGGCGGAGGGGAGGGGGCAGCGGGGGCTAGAGATGAGCAGTTCTTC. It translates to CARPRGGGEGAAGARDEQFF.

This chain connects TRBV9 to TRBJ2-5; TRBD2 aligns across 15 bases. From germline, CDR1 is SGDLS and CDR2 YYNGEE. This CDR3 is 18 amino acids long. The V segment lost 3 bases and the J segment 5 bases; nucleotides outside the gene matches: 11. CDR3 region: CASSDIGLAGGLGETQYF. CDR3 sequence (DNA): TGTGCCAGCAGCGACATAGGACTAGCGGGGGGGTTGGGTGAGACCCAGTACTTC.

The table lists this clone with a count of one. The chain's CDR3 is CATSRDKLDEQFF. CDR3 DNA: TGTGCCACCAGCAGAGACAAGTTAGATGAGCAGTTCTTC. This chain joins TRBV15 and TRBJ2-1; D unclear. Trimming pared 0 bases from V and 8 bases from J, leaving 8 bases between. Germline lookup yields CDR1 LNHNV and CDR2 YYDKDF (reference sequence). CDR3 size: 13 residues.

The chain carries TRBV27 and TRBJ2-5, with 11 positions matching TRBD1. This CDR3 spans 15 amino acids. From germline, CDR1 is MNHEY and CDR2 SMNVEV (reference sequence). V shed 6 bases and J 5 bases; nucleotides not matched to a gene: 8. The CDR3 is CASSPGTGGWETQYF. CDR3 DNA sequence: TGTGCCAGCAGCCCAGGGACAGGGGGTTGGGAGACCCAGTACTTC.

The V and J genes are TRBV7-9 and TRBJ2-2; a possible D gene is TRBD1 (7 bases). The CDR3 loop spans 16 amino acids. The ends were cut back, 3 bases at V and 7 bases at J, with 18 bases in the middle. CDR1 is SEHNR and CDR2 is FQNEAQ in the germline V gene (reference sequence). CDR3 region: CASSFGLQGGDGELFF. The CDR3 coding sequence is TGTGCCAGCAGCTTTGGCCTTCAGGGGGGAGACGGGGAGCTGTTTTTT.

The J gene is TRBJ1-1, the V gene TRBV5-5; 8 bases are shared with TRBD1. The CDR3 covers 15 residues. Germline CDR1 reads SGHKS; CDR2 reads YYEKEE (reference sequence). Unmatched junction bases numbered 4, after V lost 2 bases and J lost 1 base. The CDR3, as DNA: TGTGCCAGCAGCTTCCGACAGGGGACGAACACTGAAGCTTTCTTT. Protein: CASSFRQGTNTEAFF.

The CDR3 DNA reads as TGTGCCAGCAGACAGGGGGCGCGGGCAGATACGCAGTATTTT. Protein product: CASRQGARADTQYF. This chain joins TRBV7-8 and TRBJ2-3, with 9 bases lining up with TRBD1. Germline V gene data show CDR1 as SGHVS and CDR2 as FQNEAQ. The CDR3 spans 14 residues. Trimming removed 6 bases from V and 4 bases from J; junction bases left unmatched: 5.

This clone was found once. The V call is TRBV6-5, the J call TRBJ1-6; unclear D gene. V lost 4 bases to trimming and J lost 5 bases, with 12 bases between them. CDR1 is MNHEY, CDR2 SVGAGI, per germline. The CDR3 covers 15 residues. CDR3 DNA sequence: TGTGCCAGCAGTTTATCGTACAGCAATAATTCACCCCTCCACTTT. Translated: CASSLSYSNNSPLHF.

The chain carries TRBV6-5 and TRBJ1-1, with D perhaps matching TRBD1 (5 bases). Germline CDR1 and CDR2: MNHEY and SVGAGI. V lost 6 bases and J 4 bases, leaving 12 bases between the germline ends. The CDR3 consists of 13 residues. The CDR3 region is CASREGSGTEAFF. Here the CDR3 DNA reads TGTGCCAGCAGGGAGGGGTCCGGCACTGAAGCTTTCTTT.

The CDR3 DNA reads TGCGCCAGCAGCTGGGGACTAGCGGGGAACACCGGGGAGCTGTTTTTT. Amino acids: CASSWGLAGNTGELFF. The V call is TRBV5-1, the J call TRBJ2-2; 12 bases line up with TRBD2. CDR3 length: 16 residues. The germline V gene has CDR1 SGHRS and CDR2 YFSETQ. After removal of 3 bases from V and 1 base from J, the junction contained 1 base not matched to a gene.